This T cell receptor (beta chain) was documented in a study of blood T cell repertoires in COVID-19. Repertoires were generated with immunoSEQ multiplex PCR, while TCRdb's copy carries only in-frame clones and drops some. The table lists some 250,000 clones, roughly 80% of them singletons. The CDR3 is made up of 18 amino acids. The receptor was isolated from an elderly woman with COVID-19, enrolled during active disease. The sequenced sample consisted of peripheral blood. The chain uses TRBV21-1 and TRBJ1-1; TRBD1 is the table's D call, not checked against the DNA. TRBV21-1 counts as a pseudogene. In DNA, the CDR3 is TGTGCCAGCAGCAAGGGGGGACAGGGGCACATTTTACCCTCTGAAGCTTTCTTT. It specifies CASSKGGQGHILPSEAFF.